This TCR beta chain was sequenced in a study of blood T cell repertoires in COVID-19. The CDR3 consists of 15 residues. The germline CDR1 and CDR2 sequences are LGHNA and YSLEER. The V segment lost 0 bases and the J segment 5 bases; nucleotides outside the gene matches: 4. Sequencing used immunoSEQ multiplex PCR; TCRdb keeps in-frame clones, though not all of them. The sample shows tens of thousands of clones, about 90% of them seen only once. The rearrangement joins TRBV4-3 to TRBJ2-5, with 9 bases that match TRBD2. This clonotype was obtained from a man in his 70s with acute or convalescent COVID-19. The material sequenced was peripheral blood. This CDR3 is CASSQEASGVETQYF. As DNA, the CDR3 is TGCGCCAGCAGCCAAGAAGCTAGCGGGGTTGAGACCCAGTACTTC.